The entry that follows covers one T cell receptor (beta chain) sequence. Within the sample, other DNA sequences also encode this same CDR3. CD4+ cells were split into CD45RA+ naive and CD45RA-negative memory subsets. CDR3 length: 12 residues. V lost 8 bases to trimming and J lost 5 bases, with 10 bases between them. CDR1 is LNHDA and CDR2 is SQIVND in the germline V gene (reference sequence). In replicate PCRs of sorted subsets, approximately 190 ng DNA, approximately 30,000 T cell genomes, was used. Assay used: immunoSEQ multiplex PCR; TCRdb lists only in-frame clones, some missing. The sample includes 640,000 or so clones, 55% to 75% of them seen just once. This entry is derived from a study of shared clonotypes between healthy human individuals.

This receptor was obtained from a young woman in good health. J is TRBJ1-5 and V is TRBV19, with D uncertain. The sample comprised memory CD4+ T cells sorted from blood. The subset: CD45RA-negative fraction. The CDR3 DNA reads TGTGCCAGTTCCCGGCGGGATCAGCCCCAGCATTTT. Protein product: CASSRRDQPQHF.